This paragraph reports one TCR beta chain. The CDR3 consists of 15 residues. Germline assignment: CDR1 SGHNT and CDR2 YENEEA. J lost 6 bases, V lost 5 bases, and 4 bases had no gene match. Original analysis: Nucleated cell counts were estimated from reference gene primer amplification. The assay was immunoSEQ multiplex PCR, and TCRdb's table has in-frame clones only and misses some. V and J calls and clone size follow that table, whereas D and trimming were derived from the DNA. The sample has around 18,000 clones, 91% seen once. These data originate in a study of blood T cell repertoires in COVID-19. Study information: The origin of the acute and convalescent COVID-19 samples was the United States, Italy and Spain. T cells, B-cell-depleted T cells, or PBMCs provided the cDNA or gDNA that served as material.

The sequence derives from a human donor in a cohort sampled during active COVID-19. Source material: peripheral blood. The chain uses TRBV11-3 and TRBJ2-1, with 13 bases aligning to TRBD2. The CDR3 nucleotides are TGTGCCAGCAGCACTAGCGGGAGGGCCACCAATGAGCAGTTCTTC. This translates into CASSTSGRATNEQFF.